A single sample gave rise to the 4 T cell receptor beta chains below, sequenced in a study of T cells in Graves' hyperthyroidism and ophthalmopathy. The CDR3 regions of TCR beta were amplified from RNA transcripts. RT-PCR in the first round (using the HTBI primer set) targeted the TCR CDR3. TCRdb processed the multiplex PCR reads anew with MiXCR; each CDR3 protein has one entry. This sample carries roughly 500,000 distinct CDR3 sequences, roughly a sixth of them seen once, and the ten largest clones take less than 30%. Source material: blood. These receptors were obtained from a woman in her 30s with Graves' ophthalmopathy.

The sample holds many counts of this clonotype. The V call is TRBV18, the J call TRBJ2-1; D gene ambiguous. The ends were cut back, 3 bases at V and 0 bases at J, with 9 bases in the middle. CDR3 length equals 15 residues. Germline assignment: CDR1 KGHSH and CDR2 LQKENI. The CDR3 loop is CASSPSLPSYNEQFF. The CDR3 nucleotides read TGTGCCAGCTCACCTAGTCTCCCCTCCTACAATGAGCAGTTCTTC.

The V and J genes are TRBV6-2 or TRBV6-3 and TRBJ1-5; D gene uncertain. This CDR3 contains 15 residues. V gave up 6 bases and J gave up 4 bases, with 16 bases separating them. Germline V gives CDR1 MNHEY, CDR2 SVGEGT. This CDR3 reads CASSSRVMRNQPQHF. The CDR3 bases are TGTGCCAGCAGCTCAAGGGTGATGCGGAATCAGCCCCAGCATTTT.

This clonotype was picked up many times. V and J are TRBV11-2 and TRBJ2-7; 10 nucleotides agree with TRBD2. With V trimmed by 3 bases and J by 0 bases, 5 bases remained unmatched. CDR3 length: 16 amino acids. Per germline, CDR1 SGHAT and CDR2 FQNNGV. CDR3 nucleotide sequence: TGTGCCAGCAGCTTGCCTAGCGGGAGCATCTCCTACGAGCAGTACTTC. Amino acid sequence: CASSLPSGSISYEQYF.

This clonotype was recorded a few times. The chain recombines TRBV9 with TRBJ1-2; TRBD1 agrees at 7 bases. Looked up from germline, CDR1 is SGDLS and CDR2 is YYNGEE. Losses at the gene ends were 0 bases for V and 3 bases for J; bases not matched to a gene: 5. This CDR3 has 15 amino acids. This chain's CDR3 is CASSVGGTAYYGYTF. In nucleotides, the CDR3 is TGTGCCAGCAGCGTAGGGGGGACAGCCTACTATGGCTACACCTTC.